These 30 T cell receptor beta chains came from one sample sequenced in a study of cytomegalovirus exposure and HLA in healthy donors. Sequencing was performed with immunoSEQ multiplex PCR; in TCRdb, only in-frame clones are kept and a portion is missing. The data contain about 280,000 clones, about 86% of them singletons. Sequences were obtained from PBMCs. The source of these receptors is a woman under 30 in good health and CMV-seronegative.

This clone was found once. CDR3: CASRNRNTEAFF. For the CDR3, the DNA is TGCGCCAGCAGGAACAGGAACACTGAAGCTTTCTTT. The chain joins TRBV5-1 to TRBJ1-1; no definite D call. With 5 bases removed from V and 1 base from J, the gap between germline ends came to 6 bases. This CDR3 comprises 12 residues. The germline CDR1 and CDR2 sequences are SGHRS and YFSETQ.

This chain connects TRBV4-3 to TRBJ2-7, with 10 nucleotides matching TRBD2. Trimming cost V 3 bases and J 0 bases; bases outside gene matches: 5. CDR3 size: 16 residues. Per the germline V gene, CDR1 is LGHNA and CDR2 is YSLEER. The CDR3 DNA reads TGCGCCAGCAGCCATAGCGGGGGGACGAGCTCCTACGAGCAGTACTTC. It specifies CASSHSGGTSSYEQYF.

The rearrangement uses TRBV5-4 and TRBJ2-5; D gene unclear. The CDR3 totals 14 residues. Trimming stripped 3 bases from V and 5 bases from J, with 14 bases between. Germline CDR1 and CDR2: SGHNT and YYREEE (reference sequence). The CDR3 protein is CASSSVFPPETQYF. For the CDR3, the DNA is TGTGCCAGCAGCTCGGTCTTCCCCCCGGAGACCCAGTACTTC. Together with reference TRBV5-4 and TRBJ2-5, the CDR3 gives the full variable domain: ETGVTQSPTHLIKTRGQQVTLRCSSQSGHNTVSWYQQALGQGPQFIFQYYREEENGRGNFPPRFSGLQFPNYSSELNVNALELDDSALYLCASSSVFPPETQYFGPGTRLLVL.

V is TRBV5-5 and J is TRBJ2-7; D call uncertain. CDR1 is SGHKS and CDR2 is YYEKEE in the germline V gene (reference sequence). This CDR3 has 11 residues. Trimming cost V 4 bases and J 2 bases, with 4 bases left between them. The CDR3 sequence: CASSTTYEQYF. The CDR3, as DNA: TGTGCCAGCAGCACAACCTACGAGCAGTACTTC.

Details on this clone: This same CDR3 is encoded by further DNA sequences in the sample. The CDR3 nucleotides read TGTGCCAGCAGTGGACAGGGAAATCAGCCCCAGCATTTT. Amino acids: CASSGQGNQPQHF. The rearrangement joins TRBV2 to TRBJ1-5; TRBD1 aligns across 7 bases. Germline-derived CDR1 and CDR2 are SNHLY and FYNNEI. This CDR3 is built from 13 residues. Unmatched junction bases numbered 1, after V lost 4 bases and J lost 4 bases.

The rearrangement links TRBV7-2 to TRBJ1-3; D uncertain. This CDR3 is 12 amino acids long. Germline V CDR1 and CDR2: SGHTA, FQGNSA. Trimming left V 6 bases short and J 8 bases short, with 11 bases between. CDR3 nucleotides: TGTGCCAGCAGTCTCCCCGGGGACACCATATATTTT. Its protein is CASSLPGDTIYF.

V and J are TRBV18 and TRBJ1-2; unclear D gene. This CDR3 has 19 amino acids. Germline lookup yields CDR1 KGHSH and CDR2 LQKENI. Trimming stripped 1 base from V and 0 bases from J, with 21 bases between. The CDR3 nucleotides are TGTGCCAGCTCACCACAGGGAGTCCGGACGGCGAATTCTAACTATGGCTACACCTTC. The encoded protein is CASSPQGVRTANSNYGYTF.

V and J are TRBV2 and TRBJ2-3, with 10 bases lining up with TRBD2. V gave up 3 bases and J gave up 4 bases; unmatched junction bases: 4. CDR1 and CDR2 from the germline V gene are SNHLY and FYNNEI. The CDR3 is made up of 15 amino acids. The DNA for the CDR3 is TGTGCCAGCAGTGAGAGTAGCGGGGGGCCAGATACGCAGTATTTT. It is translated as CASSESSGGPDTQYF. Complete variable domain (other parts from reference TRBV2 and TRBJ2-3): EPEVTQTPSHQVTQMGQEVILRCVPISNHLYFYWYRQILGQKVEFLVSFYNNEISEKSEIFDDQFSVERPDGSNFTLKIRSTKLEDSAMYFCASSESSGGPDTQYFGPGTRLTVL.

This clone appeared a few times. The genes are TRBV27 and TRBJ2-7; D gene ambiguous. CDR1 is MNHEY and CDR2 is SMNVEV in the germline V gene (reference sequence). The CDR3 runs 15 residues. Trimming removed 5 bases at V and 2 bases at J, with 16 bases between. CDR3: CASSLTPGGTYEQYF. CDR3 nucleotide sequence: TGTGCCAGCAGTCTAACTCCAGGTGGTACCTACGAGCAGTACTTC.

A few counts support this clone. The genes are TRBV18 and TRBJ2-5, with D possibly TRBD2 on 6 matching bases. CDR1 is KGHSH and CDR2 is LQKENI in the germline V gene. This CDR3 has 15 amino acids. The V end was cut by 4 bases, the J end by 0 bases, with 12 bases between. The CDR3 loop is CASSRLGGYQETQYF. DNA of the CDR3: TGTGCCAGCTCACGCCTCGGGGGATACCAAGAGACCCAGTACTTC.

CDR3 sequence reads: CASSLGLRYGYTF. CDR3 DNA: TGTGCCAGCAGCTTAGGTTTGCGGTATGGCTACACCTTC. The J gene is TRBJ1-2, the V gene TRBV7-2, with D unclear. The CDR3 has 13 residues. V was cut by 1 base and J by 5 bases, with 8 bases left in between. Germline V lookup: CDR1 SGHTA, CDR2 FQGNSA.

The rearrangement uses TRBV11-2 and TRBJ1-4, with D unresolved. The CDR3 extends over 17 amino acids. The V end was cut by 0 bases, the J end by 4 bases, with 15 bases between. The germline gives CDR1 SGHAT, CDR2 FQNNGV. In nucleotides, the CDR3 is TGTGCCAGCAGCTTAGAAAGATCTTGGGAGGGTAATGAAAAACTGTTTTTT. Translating gives CASSLERSWEGNEKLFF.

The chain joins TRBV6-4 to TRBJ2-6; 9 bases fit TRBD1. The CDR3 length is 18 residues. Per germline, CDR1 MRHNA and CDR2 SNTAGT. The trim removed 3 bases at V and 4 bases at J, leaving 10 bases unmatched. The CDR3 sequence: CASSEYPGQGIGANVLTF. Written as DNA, the CDR3 is TGTGCCAGCAGTGAATACCCGGGACAGGGAATCGGGGCCAACGTCCTGACTTTC.

This chain connects TRBV7-2 to TRBJ2-7; tentative D call: TRBD1 (5 bases). Per germline, CDR1 SGHTA and CDR2 FQGNSA. V was trimmed by 3 bases and J by 2 bases, leaving 17 bases between them. The CDR3 runs 16 residues. As DNA, the CDR3 is TGTGCCAGCAGCTTCTCTGAAGGGGTGGGTACCTACGAGCAGTACTTC. Protein product: CASSFSEGVGTYEQYF.

V and J are TRBV18 and TRBJ2-7; a possible D gene is TRBD1 (5 bases). From germline, CDR1 is KGHSH and CDR2 LQKENI. Deletions cut 5 bases from V and 3 bases from J, with 17 bases between. The CDR3 loop spans 15 amino acids. The CDR3 sequence: CASSFDSAPLYEQYF. CDR3 bases: TGTGCCAGCTCATTCGACAGCGCTCCCCTCTACGAGCAGTACTTC.

This clone has only a few counts. The rearrangement joins TRBV7-2 to TRBJ2-7, with 12 bases fitting TRBD2. With 2 bases clipped from V and 7 bases from J, the junction kept 15 bases outside the gene matches. The length of the CDR3 is 18 residues. Germline CDR1 reads SGHTA; CDR2 reads FQGNSA. In nucleotides, the CDR3 is TGTGCCAGCAGCTTATTTCGCCGGACTAGCGGGACCTCATCTGAGCAGTACTTC. Protein sequence: CASSLFRRTSGTSSEQYF. Drawing the rest from reference TRBV7-2 and TRBJ2-7, the complete variable domain is GAGVSQSPSNKVTEKGKDVELRCDPISGHTALYWYRQSLGQGLEFLIYFQGNSAPDKSGLPSDRFSAERTGGSVSTLTIQRTQQEDSAVYLCASSLFRRTSGTSSEQYFGPGTRLTVT.

The chain links TRBV6-7 to TRBJ2-1; D is uncertain. TRBV6-7 is an open reading frame, and its role is uncertain. The CDR3 is made up of 9 amino acids. The V end was cut by 11 bases, the J end by 12 bases, with 11 bases between. CDR3 loop: CALPPRQFF. CDR3 DNA: TGTGCCCTACCCCCCCGGCAGTTCTTC.

This chain uses TRBV7-6 with TRBJ1-1, with D uncertain. Deletions cut 4 bases from V and 0 bases from J, with 6 bases between. Per germline, CDR1 SGHVS and CDR2 FNYEAQ. The CDR3 sequence is 13 residues long. The CDR3 region is CASSSTMNTEAFF. The CDR3 bases are TGTGCCAGCAGCTCCACTATGAACACTGAAGCTTTCTTT.

This sequence joins TRBV28 and TRBJ1-1, with D unresolved. The length of the CDR3 is 13 residues. V was clipped by 7 bases and J by 3 bases, with 12 bases between them. The germline CDR1 and CDR2 sequences are MDHEN and SYDVKM. This chain's CDR3 is CASTEGSDTEAFF. CDR3 DNA: TGTGCCAGCACCGAGGGAAGCGACACTGAAGCTTTCTTT.

V and J are TRBV28 and TRBJ1-5; maybe TRBD1 (6 bases). The V end was cut by 6 bases, the J end by 1 base, with 10 bases between. The CDR3 extends over 14 amino acids. Per germline, CDR1 MDHEN and CDR2 SYDVKM. The CDR3 is CASSSDRSNQPQHF. The CDR3, as DNA: TGTGCCAGCAGCTCCGACAGGAGCAATCAGCCCCAGCATTTT.

A single count supports this clone. The chain couples TRBV29-1 to TRBJ2-7; 7 bases are a match to TRBD2. V lost 4 bases and J lost 5; bases outside the gene matches: 11. CDR1 is SQVTM and CDR2 is ANQGSEA in the germline V gene. This CDR3 has 14 residues. CDR3 DNA sequence: TGCAGCGTTGTTCCGGCGGGGGAAGGTAACGAGCAGTACTTC. It yields the protein CSVVPAGEGNEQYF.

The V gene is TRBV2, the J gene TRBJ2-2, with D perhaps TRBD2 (6 bases). Germline V gives CDR1 SNHLY, CDR2 FYNNEI. CDR3 length: 15 residues. Trimming removed 4 bases at V and 4 bases at J, with 13 bases between. This CDR3 is CASSGGEGVTGELFF. In DNA form, the CDR3 reads TGTGCCAGCAGTGGCGGGGAAGGGGTCACCGGGGAGCTGTTTTTT.

Only one count was recorded for this clone. The J gene is TRBJ2-2, the V gene TRBV13; TRBD1 is a possible D gene (5 bases). V was clipped by 6 bases and J by 0 bases, with 14 bases between them. The CDR3 runs to 16 residues. Germline V gene data show CDR1 as PRHDT and CDR2 as FYEKMQ (reference sequence). CDR3 residues: CASRLNRQTNTGELFF. CDR3 DNA: TGTGCCAGCAGGCTAAACAGGCAAACGAACACCGGGGAGCTGTTTTTT. Looking up the rest from reference TRBV13 and TRBJ2-2 gives the full variable domain: AAGVIQSPRHLIKEKRETATLKCYPIPRHDTVYWYQQGPGQDPQFLISFYEKMQSDKGSIPDRFSAQQFSDYHSELNMSSLELGDSALYFCASRLNRQTNTGELFFGEGSRLTVL.

The rearrangement links TRBV29-1 to TRBJ2-1; D uncertain. Germline CDR1 SQVTM, CDR2 ANQGSEA. This CDR3 comprises 11 residues. V lost 3 bases, J lost 4 bases, and 4 bases lay in between. DNA of the CDR3: TGCAGCGTTGACAGATACAATGAGCAGTTCTTC. Translating it yields CSVDRYNEQFF.

The CDR3 DNA reads TGTGCCAGCAGCGAGCCTAAGGACTCCGGGTCCGCACCCCTCCACTTT. Translation: CASSEPKDSGSAPLHF. J is TRBJ1-6 and V is TRBV9; D is undetermined. CDR1 and CDR2 from the germline V gene are SGDLS and YYNGEE. Trimming shortened V by 3 bases and J by 11 bases, and 21 bases separated the two germline ends. The CDR3 covers 16 residues.

This chain connects TRBV12-5 to TRBJ2-1, with 8 nucleotides matching TRBD1. With 0 bases clipped from V and 0 bases from J, the junction kept 16 bases outside the gene matches. This CDR3 has 21 amino acids. Germline lookup yields CDR1 LGHNT and CDR2 FRNRAP. CDR3 in amino acids: CASGLVGGQGVGISSYNEQFF. CDR3 DNA sequence: TGTGCTAGTGGTTTGGTAGGAGGACAGGGTGTGGGGATAAGCTCCTACAATGAGCAGTTCTTC.

The gene calls are TRBV10-1 and TRBJ2-2; 11 bases are a match to TRBD1. Germline-derived CDR1 and CDR2 are WNHNN and SYGVQD (reference sequence). The CDR3 covers 16 residues. The J segment lost 4 bases and the V segment lost 6 bases, leaving 7 bases of the junction unmatched. Written as DNA, the CDR3 is TGCGCCAGCAGGAGAGGGGGGACAGGGGGCACCGGGGAGCTGTTTTTT. It translates to CASRRGGTGGTGELFF.

This clone was recorded a few times. The chain employs TRBV2 and TRBJ1-2; no clear D gene. This CDR3 has 13 residues. CDR1 and CDR2 (germline): SNHLY, FYNNEI. The V gene lost 6 bases and the J gene lost 0 bases, with 8 bases spanning the gap. The CDR3 region is CASSAQANYGYTF. Written as DNA, the CDR3 is TGTGCCAGCAGCGCCCAGGCTAACTATGGCTACACCTTC.

A single count supports this clone. The V gene is TRBV12-5, the J gene TRBJ1-5; D is perhaps TRBD1 (6 bases). Trimming removed 2 bases from V and 7 bases from J, with 21 bases in between. This CDR3 is built from 17 residues. Per the germline V gene, CDR1 is LGHNT and CDR2 is FRNRAP. CDR3 in amino acids: CASGLTPGTSDGQPQHF. The CDR3, as DNA: TGTGCTAGTGGTTTGACACCCGGGACAAGCGACGGGCAGCCCCAGCATTTT.

This clone was found once. This chain joins TRBV6-5 and TRBJ2-7; unclear D gene. CDR1 and CDR2 (germline): MNHEY, SVGAGI. The length of the CDR3 is 13 residues. V lost 5 bases and J 2 bases, leaving 10 bases between the germline ends. Written as DNA, the CDR3 is TGTGCCAGCAGTACCGGAGCGACCTACGAGCAGTACTTC. It encodes CASSTGATYEQYF.